This passage covers 11 T cell receptor beta chains from one sample sequenced in a study of T cells in Graves' hyperthyroidism and ophthalmopathy. Authors of the study amplified TCR beta CDR3 regions from RNA transcripts. During a first-round RT-PCR of the TCR CDR3, the HTBI primer set was used. TCRdb redid the calling of the multiplex PCR reads with MiXCR, one entry per CDR3 protein. Among 300,000 to 450,000 distinct CDR3 sequences, roughly 13% were seen once, and the ten largest hold 20% to 25%. The sequencing sample was made of blood. The source is a man aged 25-45 years with Graves' hyperthyroidism that later progressed to Graves' ophthalmopathy.

This clonotype has a count of ten or more. J is TRBJ2-3 and V is TRBV5-8, with 10 positions matching TRBD2. The J segment lost 6 bases and the V segment lost 3 bases, leaving 4 bases of the junction unmatched. This CDR3 is built from 14 residues. Germline values: CDR1 SGHTS, CDR2 YDEGEE. This chain's CDR3 is CASSYSGGPDTQYF. The CDR3 region has the DNA TGTGCCAGCAGCTATAGCGGGGGGCCCGATACGCAGTATTTT.

At least ten counts were recorded for this clonotype. J is TRBJ2-7 and V is TRBV15; the D gene could be TRBD1 or TRBD2 (5 bases each). The germline CDR1 and CDR2 sequences are LNHNV and YYDKDF (reference sequence). V was cut by 0 bases and J by 2 bases, with 14 bases left in between. CDR3 length equals 16 residues. As DNA, the CDR3 is TGTGCCACCAGCAGAGAGAGAGGGTGGGGGACCTACGAGCAGTACTTC. Its protein product is CATSRERGWGTYEQYF.

This clonotype has just a few counts. The chain has TRBV3-1 and TRBJ2-1; no clear D. Germline V lookup: CDR1 LGHDT, CDR2 YNNKEL (reference sequence). The CDR3 length is 13 residues. V lost 0 bases to trimming and J lost 6 bases, with 6 bases between them. The CDR3 DNA reads TGTGCCAGCAGCCAAGAGGGCTCCAATGAGCAGTTCTTC. Translation gives CASSQEGSNEQFF.

This clonotype was detected many times. The J gene is TRBJ1-2, the V gene TRBV2; D is unresolved. V lost 6 bases and J 0 bases, leaving 11 bases between the germline ends. This CDR3 has 14 residues. CDR1 and CDR2 (germline): SNHLY, FYNNEI. The CDR3 nucleotides are TGTGCCAGCAGGGACGACACTTCTAACTATGGCTACACCTTC. This gives the protein CASRDDTSNYGYTF.

This clonotype was detected a few times. The junction shows a germline mismatch at one end, possibly a read error. This chain connects TRBV3-1 to TRBJ2-5, with D possibly matching TRBD2 (5 bases). This CDR3 is 11 amino acids long. Germline loops: CDR1 LGHDT, CDR2 YNNKEL (reference sequence). The CDR3 DNA reads TGTGCCAGCAGCGAAACGGGAAACTTGGACTTC. The encoded protein is CASSETGNLDF.

With regard to this clonotype: A much larger clone sits a single nucleotide away, making a read error possible. This CDR3 reads CVSNPDNEQFF. CDR3 nucleotides: TGTGTCAGCAACCCAGACAATGAGCAGTTCTTC. V and J are TRBV2 and TRBJ2-1; D is undetermined. Germline V gene data show CDR1 as SNHLY and CDR2 as FYNNEI. CDR3 length: 11 residues.

The sample holds many counts of this clonotype. This rearrangement joins TRBV6-1 to TRBJ1-1; no clear D. There are 12 residues in the CDR3. The V and J ends lost 2 bases and 6 bases respectively, with 7 bases between them. CDR1 and CDR2 from the germline V gene are MNHNS and SASEGT. CDR3 region: CASSEQTAEAFF. The CDR3 nucleotides read TGTGCCAGCAGTGAACAGACGGCTGAAGCTTTCTTT.

This clonotype has a count of ten or more. The rearrangement links TRBV5-6 to TRBJ1-2; perhaps TRBD1 as D (5 bases). CDR3 length: 16 residues. The germline V and J ends were trimmed by 6 bases and 8 bases, with 26 bases remaining between them. Germline V gene data show CDR1 as SGHDT and CDR2 as YYEEEE. The chain's CDR3 is CASITGGPGASWGYTF. Here the CDR3 DNA reads TGTGCCAGCATTACCGGGGGTCCAGGTGCGAGTTGGGGCTACACCTTC.

The rearrangement uses TRBV4-1 and TRBJ1-5; 8 nucleotides align to TRBD1. The CDR3 runs 17 residues. The V gene's germline CDR1 is MGHRA and CDR2 YSYEKL. V was pared by 4 bases and J by 2 bases, with 10 bases of the junction left unmatched. CDR3 DNA: TGCGCCAGCAGCCTTTTCAGGGGGCTCGATGGCAATCAGCCCCAGCATTTT. Translating it yields CASSLFRGLDGNQPQHF.

The table lists this clonotype with a few counts. The V and J genes are TRBV28 and TRBJ2-7; TRBD2 matches 9 bases. Germline V CDR1 and CDR2: MDHEN, SYDVKM. The length of the CDR3 is 16 residues. Trimming took 4 bases from V and 4 from J; bases not matched to a gene: 11. CDR3 residues: CASSSPSTSGQYEQYF. The DNA for the CDR3 is TGTGCCAGCAGTTCACCCTCGACTAGCGGCCAGTACGAGCAGTACTTC.

This clonotype was detected ten times or more. This rearrangement joins TRBV3-1 to TRBJ2-5; tentative D call: TRBD2 (6 bases). This CDR3 is built from 14 residues. From germline, CDR1 is LGHDT and CDR2 YNNKEL (reference sequence). V lost 1 base, J lost 3 bases, and 9 bases lay in between. CDR3 protein: CASSQGSGEETQYF. Written as DNA, the CDR3 is TGTGCCAGCAGCCAAGGGTCGGGGGAAGAGACCCAGTACTTC.